This T cell receptor gamma chain was recovered during a study of human gamma delta and Vdelta1 T cells. With CATT, TCRdb re-called clones from the PCR reads. The data show about 3,900 gamma-chain clones, with 15% to 20% seen just once and approximately 7.3% held by the top ten. This clone was seen once. Its antigen is undetermined. The germline V gene encodes CDR1 VINAFY and CDR2 YDVSNSKD. The V segment lost 0 bases and the J segment 9 bases; nucleotides outside the gene matches: 7. The CDR3 runs 14 residues. Study-level results: Polyclonal Delta One T cells reportedly showed broad cytotoxic targeting of acute myeloid leukemia.

The V call is TRGV5, the J call TRGJP2. This clonotype originated in a human donor in good health. Sequencing used Vdelta1 gamma-delta T cells from blood grown in culture (DOT cells). Here the CDR3 DNA reads TGTGCCACCTGGGACAGGCAGACCAATTGGATCAAGACGTTT. The encoded protein is CATWDRQTNWIKTF.